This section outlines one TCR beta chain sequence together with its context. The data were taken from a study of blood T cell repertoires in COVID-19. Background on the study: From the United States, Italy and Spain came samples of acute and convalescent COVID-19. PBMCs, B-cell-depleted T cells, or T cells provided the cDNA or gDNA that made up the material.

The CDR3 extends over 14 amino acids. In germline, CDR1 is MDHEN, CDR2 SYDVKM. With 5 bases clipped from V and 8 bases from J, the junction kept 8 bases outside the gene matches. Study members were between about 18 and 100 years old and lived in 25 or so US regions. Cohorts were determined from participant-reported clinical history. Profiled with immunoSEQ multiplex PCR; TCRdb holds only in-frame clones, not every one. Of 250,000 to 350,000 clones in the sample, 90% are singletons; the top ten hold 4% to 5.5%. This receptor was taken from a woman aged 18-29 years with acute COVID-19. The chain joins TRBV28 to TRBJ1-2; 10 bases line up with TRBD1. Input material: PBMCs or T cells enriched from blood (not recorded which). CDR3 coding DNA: TGTGCCAGCAGTCTCGACAGGGGGCCTAGGGGCTACACCTTC. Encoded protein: CASSLDRGPRGYTF.